The present TCR beta chain was sequenced within a study of cytomegalovirus exposure and HLA in healthy donors. Across the study: The 120 or so validation repertoires used a platform that matched the one used for the approximately 610 first-cohort repertoires, as a later analysis reported. The study's findings and limits: In a later analysis, first-cohort TCR clusters were found to tend to co-occur in the 95 to 150 validation repertoires. Specificity of a few CMV-associated chains for CMV antigens was verified in vitro. There were around 160 TCR beta chains listed as cytomegalovirus-associated.

Trimming shortened V by 8 bases and J by 8 bases, and 19 bases separated the two germline ends. Germline V lookup: CDR1 SGHRS, CDR2 YFSETQ. This CDR3 spans 13 amino acids. About this clone itself: Antigen: not known.

Measured with immunoSEQ multiplex PCR; TCRdb has only the in-frame clones, and not every one. The profile shows about 150,000 clones, around 83% of them singletons. The chain carries TRBV5-1 and TRBJ1-2, with D perhaps matching TRBD1 (6 bases). The material sequenced was PBMCs. The source is a human donor in good health. The DNA of the CDR3 is TGCGCCAGTACTCATACAGGGATGGAGGGCTACACCTTC. Translated: CASTHTGMEGYTF.